The T cell receptor beta chain described here comes from a study of radiation and T cells in renal cell carcinoma. Study details: Nephrectomy followed 15 Gy stereotactic body radiation by 4 weeks.

A note on this clone: Within the sample, other DNA sequences also encode this same CDR3.

Generated by immunoSEQ multiplex PCR, the TCRdb table keeps only in-frame clones and is missing some. The sample includes some 150,000 clones, less than 90% of them seen just once. The germline V gene encodes CDR1 SGDLS and CDR2 YYNGEE. Unmatched junction bases numbered 1, after V lost 2 bases and J lost 0 bases. The CDR3 covers 15 residues. Noted time point: baseline pretreatment blood. Treatment indicated: 15 Gy SBRT to primary tumor, nephrectomy 4 weeks later. Serial blood draws occurred at baseline and 2 and 4 weeks post-SBRT. The TCR sequence derives from a woman aged 45-65 years with renal cell carcinoma. The rearrangement uses TRBV9 and TRBJ1-4, with 7 nucleotides matching TRBD1. The sample here was blood, taken from a patient whose treatment included radiotherapy and nephrectomy. The CDR3 reads CASSVGTATNEKLFF. CDR3 sequence (DNA): TGTGCCAGCAGCGTGGGGACAGCAACTAATGAAAAACTGTTTTTT.